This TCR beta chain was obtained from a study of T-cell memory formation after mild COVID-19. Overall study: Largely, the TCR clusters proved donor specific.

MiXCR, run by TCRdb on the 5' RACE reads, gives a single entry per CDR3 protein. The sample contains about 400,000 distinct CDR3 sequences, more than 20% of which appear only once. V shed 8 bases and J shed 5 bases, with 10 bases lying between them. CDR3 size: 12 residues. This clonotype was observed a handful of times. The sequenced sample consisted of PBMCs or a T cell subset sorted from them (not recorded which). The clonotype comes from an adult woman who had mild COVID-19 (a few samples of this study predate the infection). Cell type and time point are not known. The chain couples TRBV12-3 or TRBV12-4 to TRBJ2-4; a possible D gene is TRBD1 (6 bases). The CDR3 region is CASGRGENIQYF. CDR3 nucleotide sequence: TGTGCCAGCGGCAGGGGCGAAAACATTCAGTACTTC.